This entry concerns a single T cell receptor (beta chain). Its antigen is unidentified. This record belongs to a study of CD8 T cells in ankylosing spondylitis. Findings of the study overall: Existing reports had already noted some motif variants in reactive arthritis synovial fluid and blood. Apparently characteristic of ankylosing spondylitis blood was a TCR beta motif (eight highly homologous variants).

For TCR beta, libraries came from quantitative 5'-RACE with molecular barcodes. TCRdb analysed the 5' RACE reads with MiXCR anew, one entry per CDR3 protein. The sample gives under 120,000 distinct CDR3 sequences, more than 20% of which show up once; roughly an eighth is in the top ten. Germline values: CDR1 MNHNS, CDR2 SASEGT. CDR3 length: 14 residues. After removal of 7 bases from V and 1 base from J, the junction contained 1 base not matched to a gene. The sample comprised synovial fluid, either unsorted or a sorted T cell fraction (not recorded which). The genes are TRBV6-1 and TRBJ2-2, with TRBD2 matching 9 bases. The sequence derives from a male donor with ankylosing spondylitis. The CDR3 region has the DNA TGTGCCAGCACACTAGCGGGGAACACCGGGGAGCTGTTTTTT. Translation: CASTLAGNTGELFF.